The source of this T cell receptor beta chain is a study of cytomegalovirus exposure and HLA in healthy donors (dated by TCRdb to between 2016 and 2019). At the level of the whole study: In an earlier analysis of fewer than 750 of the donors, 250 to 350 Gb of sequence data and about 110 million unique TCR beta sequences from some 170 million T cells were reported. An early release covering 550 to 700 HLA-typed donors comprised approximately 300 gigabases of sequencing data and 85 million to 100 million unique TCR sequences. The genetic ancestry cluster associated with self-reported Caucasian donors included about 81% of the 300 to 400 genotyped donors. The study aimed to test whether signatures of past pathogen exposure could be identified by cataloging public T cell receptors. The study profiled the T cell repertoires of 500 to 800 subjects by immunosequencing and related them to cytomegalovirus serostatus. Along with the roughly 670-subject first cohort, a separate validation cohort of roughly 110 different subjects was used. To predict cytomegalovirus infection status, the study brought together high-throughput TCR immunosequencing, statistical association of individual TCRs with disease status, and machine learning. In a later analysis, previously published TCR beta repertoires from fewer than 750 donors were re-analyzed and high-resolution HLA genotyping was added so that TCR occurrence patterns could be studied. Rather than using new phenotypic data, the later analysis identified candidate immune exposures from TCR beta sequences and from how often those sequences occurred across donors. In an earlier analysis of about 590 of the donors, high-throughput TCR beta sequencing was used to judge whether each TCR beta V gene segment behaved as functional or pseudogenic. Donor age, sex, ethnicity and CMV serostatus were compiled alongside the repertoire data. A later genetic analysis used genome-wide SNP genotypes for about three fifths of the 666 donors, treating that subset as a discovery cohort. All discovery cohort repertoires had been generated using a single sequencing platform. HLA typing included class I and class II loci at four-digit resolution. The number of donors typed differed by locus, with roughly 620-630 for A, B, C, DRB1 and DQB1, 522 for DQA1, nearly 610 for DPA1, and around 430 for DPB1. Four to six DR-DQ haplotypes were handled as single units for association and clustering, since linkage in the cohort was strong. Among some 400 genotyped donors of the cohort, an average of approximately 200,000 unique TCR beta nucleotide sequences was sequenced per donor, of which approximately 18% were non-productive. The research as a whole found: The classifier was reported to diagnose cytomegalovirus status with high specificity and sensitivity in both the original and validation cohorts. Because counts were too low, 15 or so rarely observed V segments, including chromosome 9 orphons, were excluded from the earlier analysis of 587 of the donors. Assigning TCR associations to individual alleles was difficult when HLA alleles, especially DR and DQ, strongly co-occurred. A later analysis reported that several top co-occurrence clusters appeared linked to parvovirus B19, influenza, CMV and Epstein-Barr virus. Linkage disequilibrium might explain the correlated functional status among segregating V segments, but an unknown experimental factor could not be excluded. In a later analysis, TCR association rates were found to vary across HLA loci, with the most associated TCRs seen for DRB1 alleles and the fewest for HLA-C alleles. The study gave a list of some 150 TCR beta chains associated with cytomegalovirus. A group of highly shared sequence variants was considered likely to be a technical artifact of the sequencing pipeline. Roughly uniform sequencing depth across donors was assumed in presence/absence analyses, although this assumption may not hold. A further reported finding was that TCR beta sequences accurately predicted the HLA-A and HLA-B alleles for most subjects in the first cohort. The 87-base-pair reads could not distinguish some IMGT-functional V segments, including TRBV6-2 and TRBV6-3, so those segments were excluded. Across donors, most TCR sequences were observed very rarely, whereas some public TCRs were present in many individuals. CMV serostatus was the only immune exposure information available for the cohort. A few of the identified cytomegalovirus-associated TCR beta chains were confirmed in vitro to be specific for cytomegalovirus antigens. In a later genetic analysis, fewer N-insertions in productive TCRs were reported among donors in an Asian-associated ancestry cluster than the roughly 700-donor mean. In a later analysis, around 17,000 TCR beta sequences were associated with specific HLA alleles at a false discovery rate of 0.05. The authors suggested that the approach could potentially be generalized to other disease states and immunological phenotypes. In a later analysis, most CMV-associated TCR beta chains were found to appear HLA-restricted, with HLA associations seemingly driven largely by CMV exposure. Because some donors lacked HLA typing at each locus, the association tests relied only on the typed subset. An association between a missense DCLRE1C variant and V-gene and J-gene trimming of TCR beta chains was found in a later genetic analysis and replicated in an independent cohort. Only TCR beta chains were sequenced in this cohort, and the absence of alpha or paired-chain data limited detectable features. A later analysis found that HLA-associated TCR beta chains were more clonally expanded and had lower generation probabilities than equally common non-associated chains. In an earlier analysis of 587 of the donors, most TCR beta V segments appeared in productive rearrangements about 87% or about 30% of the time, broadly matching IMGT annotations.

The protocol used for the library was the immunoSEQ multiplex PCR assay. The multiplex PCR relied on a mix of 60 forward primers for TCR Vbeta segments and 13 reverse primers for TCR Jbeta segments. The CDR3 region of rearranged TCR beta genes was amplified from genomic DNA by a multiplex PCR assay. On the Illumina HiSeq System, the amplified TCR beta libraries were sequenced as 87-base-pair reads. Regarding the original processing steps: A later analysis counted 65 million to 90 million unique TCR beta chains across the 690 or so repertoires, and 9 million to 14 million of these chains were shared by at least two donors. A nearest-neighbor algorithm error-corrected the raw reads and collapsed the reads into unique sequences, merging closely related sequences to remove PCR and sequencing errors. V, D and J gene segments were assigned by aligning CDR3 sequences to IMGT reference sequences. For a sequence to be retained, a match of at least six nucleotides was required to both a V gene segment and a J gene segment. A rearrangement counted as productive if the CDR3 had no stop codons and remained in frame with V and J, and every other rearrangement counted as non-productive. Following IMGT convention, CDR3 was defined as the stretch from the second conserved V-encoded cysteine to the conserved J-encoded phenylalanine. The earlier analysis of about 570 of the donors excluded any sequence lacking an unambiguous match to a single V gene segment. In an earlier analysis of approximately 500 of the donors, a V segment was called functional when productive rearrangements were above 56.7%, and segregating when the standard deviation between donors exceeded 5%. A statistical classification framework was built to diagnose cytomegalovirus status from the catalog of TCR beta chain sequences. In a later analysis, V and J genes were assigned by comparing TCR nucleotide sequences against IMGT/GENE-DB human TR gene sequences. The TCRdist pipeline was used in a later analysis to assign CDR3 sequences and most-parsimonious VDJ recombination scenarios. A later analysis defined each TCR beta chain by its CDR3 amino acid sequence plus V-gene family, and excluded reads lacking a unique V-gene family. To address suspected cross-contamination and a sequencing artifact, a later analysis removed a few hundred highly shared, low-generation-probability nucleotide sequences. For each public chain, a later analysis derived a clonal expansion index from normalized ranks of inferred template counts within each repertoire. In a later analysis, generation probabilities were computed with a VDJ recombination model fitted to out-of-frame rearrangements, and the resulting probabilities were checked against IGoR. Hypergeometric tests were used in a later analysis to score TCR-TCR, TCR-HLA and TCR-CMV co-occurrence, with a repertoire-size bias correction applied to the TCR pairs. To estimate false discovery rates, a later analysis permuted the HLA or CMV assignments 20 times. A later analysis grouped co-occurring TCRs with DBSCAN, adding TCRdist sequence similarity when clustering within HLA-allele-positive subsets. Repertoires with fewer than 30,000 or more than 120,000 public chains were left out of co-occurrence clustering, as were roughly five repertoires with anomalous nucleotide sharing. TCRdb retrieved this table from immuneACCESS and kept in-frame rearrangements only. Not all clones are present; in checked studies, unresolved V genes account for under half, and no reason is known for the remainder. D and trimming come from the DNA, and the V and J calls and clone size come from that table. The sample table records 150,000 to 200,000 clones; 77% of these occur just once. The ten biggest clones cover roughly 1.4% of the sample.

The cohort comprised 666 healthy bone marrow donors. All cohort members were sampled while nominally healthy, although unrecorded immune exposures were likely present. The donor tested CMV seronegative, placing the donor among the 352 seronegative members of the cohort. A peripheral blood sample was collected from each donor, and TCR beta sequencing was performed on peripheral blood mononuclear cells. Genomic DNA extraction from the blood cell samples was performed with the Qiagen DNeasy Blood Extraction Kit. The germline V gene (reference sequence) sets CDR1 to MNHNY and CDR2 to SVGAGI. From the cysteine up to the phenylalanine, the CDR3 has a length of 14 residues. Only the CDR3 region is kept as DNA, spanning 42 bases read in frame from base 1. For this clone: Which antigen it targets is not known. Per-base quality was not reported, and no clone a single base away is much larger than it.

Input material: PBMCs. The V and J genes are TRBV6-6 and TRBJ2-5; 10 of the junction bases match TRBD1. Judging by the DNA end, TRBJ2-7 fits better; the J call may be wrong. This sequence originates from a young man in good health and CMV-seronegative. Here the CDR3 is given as CASSYGTGAYEQYF. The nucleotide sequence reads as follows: TGTGCCAGCAGTTACGGGACAGGGGCCTACGAGCAGTACTTC.